These 12 T cell receptor beta chains share one sample of origin, sequenced in a study of beta chain features in type 1 diabetes. What was sequenced were expressed TCRB transcripts, since all of the isolated RNA had been reverse transcribed. Assay used: immunoSEQ multiplex PCR; TCRdb lists only in-frame clones, some missing. The sample carries roughly 290,000 clones, 7.5% to 9.5% recorded once. What was sequenced was central memory CD4+ T cells from blood. All receptors derive from a woman aged 18-35 years in good health.

This clone showed up many times. The gene calls are TRBV7-9 and TRBJ1-3, with a possible D match to TRBD1 (6 bases). This CDR3 has 13 residues. The ends were cut back, 7 bases at V and 7 bases at J, with 14 bases in the middle. The germline V gene has CDR1 SEHNR and CDR2 FQNEAQ (reference sequence). The CDR3 spells CASTAGGGNTIYF. The CDR3 region has the DNA TGTGCCAGCACCGCAGGAGGGGGGAACACCATATATTTT.

The chain is built from TRBV6-6 and TRBJ1-1; no clear D. Per germline, CDR1 MNHNY and CDR2 SVGAGI (reference sequence). This CDR3 has 13 amino acids. With 0 bases removed from V and 8 bases from J, the gap between germline ends came to 10 bases. The CDR3 region has the DNA TGTGCCAGCAGTTACTCTCCCAGAGGGGAAGCTTTCTTT. It is translated as CASSYSPRGEAFF.

This clone was counted at least ten times. The chain joins TRBV6-6 to TRBJ2-2; D is ambiguous. V was shortened by 5 bases and J by 4 bases, with 17 bases between the two germline ends. Per the germline V gene, CDR1 is MNHNY and CDR2 is SVGAGI (reference sequence). The CDR3 loop spans 16 amino acids. The CDR3 here is CASSPSVTAITGELFF. CDR3 in DNA: TGTGCCAGCAGTCCCTCCGTTACTGCTATCACCGGGGAGCTGTTTTTT.

This clone was seen a handful of times. A far larger clone is only one base removed, so a read error is likely. J is TRBJ2-2 and V is TRBV11-3; D gene unclear. The CDR3 spans 14 residues. Deletions cut 3 bases from V and 1 base from J, with 6 bases between. CDR1 and CDR2 from the germline V gene are SGHNT and YENEEA. The CDR3 reads CASSLDRNTGELFF. DNA for the CDR3: TGTGCCAGCAGCTTGGACCGGAACACCGGGGAGCTGTTTTTT.

This clone was seen only a few times. The chain combines TRBV28 with TRBJ2-7; 7 nucleotides align to TRBD2. The V gene end was trimmed by 9 bases and the J gene end by 3 bases; junction bases not matched to a gene: 8. The CDR3 runs to 13 residues. The germline gives CDR1 MDHEN, CDR2 SYDVKM. The CDR3 DNA is TGTGCCAGTCGGAACGGGGGGTTCTACGAGCAGTACGTC. Its translation: CASRNGGFYEQYV.

This clone was seen a few times. The chain employs TRBV11-2 and TRBJ2-2, with D unclear. Germline V gene data show CDR1 as SGHAT and CDR2 as FQNNGV. The V end was cut by 5 bases, the J end by 3 bases, with 7 bases between. CDR3 length equals 13 residues. This chain's CDR3 is CASSLQYTGELFF. The CDR3 DNA reads as TGTGCCAGCAGCCTCCAGTACACCGGGGAGCTGTTTTTT.

This clone has a handful of counts. This CDR3 reads CAWRESYIQTYNEQFF. The CDR3 DNA reads TGTGCCTGGAGGGAGTCCTATATACAGACCTACAATGAGCAGTTCTTC. The chain uses TRBV30 and TRBJ2-1, with D hard to call. Trimming pared 3 bases from V and 2 bases from J, leaving 17 bases between. The CDR3 has 16 residues. The germline V gene encodes CDR1 GTSNPN and CDR2 SVGIG (reference sequence).

The chain carries TRBV4-1 and TRBJ2-1, with a possible D match to TRBD1 (6 bases). Germline-derived CDR1 and CDR2 are MGHRA and YSYEKL. With 4 bases removed from V and 0 bases from J, the gap between germline ends came to 13 bases. The CDR3 runs 16 residues. Here the CDR3 reads CASSLHQGSSYNEQFF. CDR3 nucleotides: TGCGCCAGCAGCCTTCATCAGGGGAGCTCCTACAATGAGCAGTTCTTC.

This clone turned up a few times. Other DNA sequences in the same sample also yield this CDR3. The V gene is TRBV9, the J gene TRBJ2-2; D is unclear. The CDR3 contains 14 residues. CDR1 and CDR2 from the germline V gene are SGDLS and YYNGEE. Trimming removed 0 bases from V and 3 bases from J, with 6 bases in between. The CDR3 DNA sequence: TGTGCCAGCAGCGTAGGGCCTCACACCGGGGAGCTGTTTTTT. Translated, it gives CASSVGPHTGELFF.

This chain connects TRBV18 to TRBJ2-1; perhaps D is TRBD1 or TRBD2 (5 bases each). The CDR3 sequence is 14 residues long. V was cut by 4 bases and J by 8 bases, with 15 bases left in between. Germline V gene lookup returns CDR1 KGHSH and CDR2 LQKENI. In DNA form, the CDR3 reads TGTGCCAGCTCACTCGGGACCGTTCAGTATGAGCAGTTCTTC. Encoded protein: CASSLGTVQYEQFF.

The rearrangement uses TRBV6-6 and TRBJ1-1, with TRBD1 matching 10 bases. V shed 7 bases, J shed 5 bases, and the junction held 7 bases outside the gene matches. The germline V gene has CDR1 MNHNY and CDR2 SVGAGI (reference sequence). CDR3 length: 14 amino acids. CDR3 nucleotide sequence: TGTGCCAGCACCCGGGACAGGGGTAGGACTGAAGCTTTCTTT. It translates to CASTRDRGRTEAFF.

This clone was seen more than once but under ten times. The rearrangement uses TRBV4-1 and TRBJ2-4; 8 bases fit TRBD2. The CDR3 loop spans 18 amino acids. Germline CDR1 and CDR2: MGHRA and YSYEKL. V shed 0 bases and J 2 bases; nucleotides not matched to a gene: 9. DNA of the CDR3: TGCGCCAGCAGCCAAGATGTGGGCCGGGGGGGAACCAAAAACATTCAGTACTTC. Encoded protein: CASSQDVGRGGTKNIQYF.